This paragraph reports one T cell receptor (beta chain). What it recognizes is unknown. V was cut by 5 bases and J by 4 bases, with 13 bases left in between. The CDR3 sequence is 14 residues long. Germline CDR1 is SGHAT and CDR2 is FQDESV (reference sequence). The sample belongs to a study of vaccination effects on CD4 cells after COVID-19. Using immunoSEQ multiplex PCR, the repertoire was profiled, and TCRdb retains in-frame clones only, with some absent. The sample contains about 65,000 clones, 60% to 80% of which appear only once. Antigen-specific CD4+ T cells were first expanded with viral peptide pools by the ViraFEST assay and only then sequenced. Following culture for nine to ten days, CD4+ T cells were isolated. Vaccinated participants had no history of SARS-CoV-2 infection and tested negative for nucleocapsid antibodies.

The J gene is TRBJ2-3, the V gene TRBV11-1; D remains unclear. The source is a human donor who received a COVID-19 vaccine. The sample here was CD4+ T cells from PBMCs cultured with HCoV-NL63 spike peptides, taken before COVID-19 vaccination. The CDR3 region is CASSPSWRPDTQYF. Written as DNA, the CDR3 is TGTGCCAGCAGCCCTTCGTGGCGCCCAGATACGCAGTATTTT.